The 27 T cell receptor beta chains reported below all come from one sample, sequenced in a study of blood T cells in healthy people across ages. Together with a sample-barcoded 5' primer, a J-beta primer mix was included in a second PCR lasting roughly 6 to 12 cycles. TCRdb redid the calling of the 5' RACE reads with MiXCR, one entry per CDR3 protein. Of more than 650,000 distinct CDR3 sequences in the sample, around a fifth were seen once. Material: blood. The receptors stem from a man aged 65 to 85 in good health.

This clonotype has only a few counts. The chain carries TRBV9 and TRBJ2-2; 10 bases agree with TRBD1. CDR1 is SGDLS and CDR2 is YYNGEE in the germline V gene. V lost 0 bases, J lost 5 bases, and 1 base stayed unmatched. The CDR3 length is 15 residues. CDR3 region: CASSVGTGGTGELFF. The CDR3 DNA follows: TGTGCCAGCAGCGTAGGGACAGGGGGGACCGGGGAGCTGTTTTTT.

This clonotype was seen a handful of times. The chain couples TRBV29-1 to TRBJ1-2, with a possible D match to TRBD1 (6 bases). Germline CDR1 is SQVTM and CDR2 is ANQGSEA. CDR3 length equals 14 residues. Trimming left V 0 bases short and J 2 bases short, with 10 bases between. The CDR3 loop is CSVEDQGLNYGYTF. The CDR3, as DNA: TGCAGCGTTGAAGATCAGGGGCTGAACTATGGCTACACCTTC.

The sample holds one count of this clonotype. The gene calls are TRBV10-3 and TRBJ2-1, with D unresolved. This CDR3 is built from 12 residues. The V gene's germline CDR1 is ENHRY and CDR2 SYGVKD. Trimming removed 9 bases from V and 0 bases from J, with 6 bases in between. The CDR3 bases are TGTGCCATGGGTAGCTCCTACAATGAGCAGTTCTTC. As protein: CAMGSSYNEQFF.

V and J are TRBV27 and TRBJ1-6; D gene unclear. Trimming removed 6 bases at V and 7 bases at J, with 19 bases between. Germline CDR1 reads MNHEY; CDR2 reads SMNVEV (reference sequence). There are 16 residues in the CDR3. The CDR3 here is CASSSQPRHANSPLHF. As DNA, the CDR3 is TGTGCCAGCAGCTCACAACCGAGACACGCAAATTCACCCCTCCACTTT.

This clonotype occurred a few times. V gene TRBV12-3 or TRBV12-4 combines with J gene TRBJ2-7, with a tentative D call TRBD1 (6 bases). Between the trimmed V and J ends, which lost 3 bases and 6 bases, there was a span of 15 bases. The CDR3 consists of 14 residues. The CDR3 spells CASSFLGGISEQYF. The CDR3 coding sequence is TGTGCCAGCAGTTTTCTAGGGGGAATCAGCGAGCAGTACTTC.

This clonotype was recorded a few times. J is TRBJ1-5 and V is TRBV2, with 10 bases lining up with TRBD1. The CDR3 has 14 amino acids. Germline V CDR1 and CDR2: SNHLY, FYNNEI. After removal of 6 bases from V and 9 bases from J, the junction contained 8 bases not matched to a gene. CDR3 sequence reads: CASSQDRGHRPQHF. The CDR3 DNA follows: TGTGCCAGCAGCCAAGACAGGGGGCATCGGCCCCAGCATTTT.

This sequence joins TRBV2 and TRBJ2-1; 12 bases match TRBD2. The CDR3 runs 14 residues. With V trimmed by 6 bases and J by 8 bases, 5 bases remained unmatched. CDR1 is SNHLY and CDR2 is FYNNEI in the germline V gene. CDR3 sequence (DNA): TGTGCCAGCAGAGGACTAGCGGGAAGTCATGAGCAGTTCTTC. Protein sequence: CASRGLAGSHEQFF.

There are a few counts of this clonotype. The chain is built from TRBV5-1 and TRBJ1-1; D is ambiguous. The V gene lost 0 bases and the J gene lost 1 base, with 16 bases spanning the gap. CDR3 length: 17 residues. Germline loops: CDR1 SGHRS, CDR2 YFSETQ. The CDR3 DNA is TGCGCCAGCAGCTTGGAGAGGTCATGGGAAGAGAACACTGAAGCTTTCTTT. This translates into CASSLERSWEENTEAFF.

This clonotype appeared a few times. The J gene is TRBJ2-1, the V gene TRBV5-1; D ambiguous. Germline values: CDR1 SGHRS, CDR2 YFSETQ. CDR3 length equals 13 residues. V was pared by 4 bases and J by 0 bases, with 5 bases between. The CDR3 region has the DNA TGCGCCAGCAGCGCAAACTCCTACAATGAGCAGTTCTTC. This sequence encodes CASSANSYNEQFF.

The chain recombines TRBV20-1 with TRBJ2-7, with 7 bases that match TRBD2. The CDR3 has 13 residues. Looked up from germline, CDR1 is DFQATT and CDR2 is SNEGSKA (reference sequence). With V trimmed by 5 bases and J by 2 bases, 6 bases remained unmatched. This CDR3 is CSAVSGTTYEQYF. CDR3 DNA: TGCAGTGCTGTCTCCGGGACTACCTACGAGCAGTACTTC.

This clonotype was found a few times. The chain carries TRBV12-3 or TRBV12-4 and TRBJ2-1; 12 positions agree with TRBD2. There are 17 residues in the CDR3. V lost 5 bases, J lost 4 bases, and 9 bases stayed unmatched. This chain's CDR3 is CASSPRTSGTPYNEQFF. The CDR3, as DNA: TGTGCCAGCAGTCCCAGGACTAGCGGGACACCTTACAATGAGCAGTTCTTC.

This sequence joins TRBV7-2 and TRBJ2-4, with TRBD2 matching 7 bases. Germline V gene sequence: CDR1 SGHTA, CDR2 FQGNSA. Trimming cost V 1 base and J 2 bases; bases outside gene matches: 8. The CDR3 totals 17 residues. CDR3 DNA: TGTGCCAGCAGCTTAGGATCCAGCGGGATGACCAAAAACATTCAGTACTTC. It is translated as CASSLGSSGMTKNIQYF.

This chain joins TRBV6-5 and TRBJ2-7; D is possibly TRBD1 (6 bases). Trimming took off 7 bases at V and 4 bases at J, with 11 bases between the two ends. The CDR3 contains 12 residues. Per the germline V gene, CDR1 is MNHEY and CDR2 is SVGAGI. This CDR3 reads CASKGVAYEQYF. The CDR3 coding sequence is TGTGCCAGCAAGGGGGTCGCGTACGAGCAGTACTTC.

This clonotype was observed a few times. V usage is TRBV2 and J usage is TRBJ1-1; possibly TRBD1 for D (5 bases). Trimming took off 4 bases at V and 1 base at J, with 10 bases between the two ends. The germline V gene encodes CDR1 SNHLY and CDR2 FYNNEI. The CDR3 consists of 14 residues. The CDR3, as DNA: TGTGCCAGCAGTGCGACAGACTCGAACACTGAAGCTTTCTTT. Amino acids: CASSATDSNTEAFF. The full variable domain, in which reference TRBV2 and TRBJ1-1 provide the parts outside the CDR3, is EPEVTQTPSHQVTQMGQEVILRCVPISNHLYFYWYRQILGQKVEFLVSFYNNEISEKSEIFDDQFSVERPDGSNFTLKIRSTKLEDSAMYFCASSATDSNTEAFFGQGTRLTVV.

V is TRBV5-1 and J is TRBJ1-4, with D possibly matching TRBD1 (5 bases). Trimming took off 0 bases at V and 7 bases at J, with 19 bases between the two ends. Germline lookup yields CDR1 SGHRS and CDR2 YFSETQ. The CDR3 has 17 amino acids. The DNA for the CDR3 is TGCGCCAGCAGCTTGGAACCTTACAGGCCTGAGGGTGAAAAACTGTTTTTT. This translates into CASSLEPYRPEGEKLFF.

This chain joins TRBV7-9 and TRBJ2-2; TRBD2 matches at 11 bases. The CDR3 has 14 residues. The germline V gene has CDR1 SEHNR and CDR2 FQNEAQ (reference sequence). Germline trimming cut 4 bases from V and 14 bases from J; bases unmatched to any gene: 9. The CDR3 nucleotides are TGTGCCAGCAGCTGGAGTAGCGGGAGGGAGGACCTGTTTTTT. This encodes CASSWSSGREDLFF. The variable domain in full, with the rest retrieved from reference TRBV7-9 and TRBJ2-2, is DTGVSQNPRHKITKRGQNVTFRCDPISEHNRLYWYRQTLGQGPEFLTYFQNEAQLEKSRLLSDRFSAERPKGSFSTLEIQRTEQGDSAMYLCASSWSSGREDLFFGEGSRLTVL.

This clonotype was detected a few times. V usage is TRBV7-9 and J usage is TRBJ1-2; 7 bases fit TRBD1. J was trimmed by 8 bases and V by 2 bases; bases with no gene match: 23. CDR1 and CDR2 from the germline V gene are SEHNR and FQNEAQ (reference sequence). CDR3 length: 19 amino acids. The CDR3 is CASSLSTGRDRPRGSGYTF. The CDR3 DNA reads as TGTGCCAGCAGCTTATCCACTGGCCGGGACAGACCTCGGGGAAGCGGCTACACCTTC.

The table lists this clonotype with a few counts. No conserved phenylalanine or tryptophan is present at the end of the CDR3, so a read error is the likely explanation. The chain joins TRBV12-3 or TRBV12-4 to TRBJ2-4; D call uncertain. The CDR3 spans 15 residues. V gave up 5 bases and J gave up 3 bases, with 14 bases separating them. The CDR3 DNA reads TGTGCCAGCAGTGTGGAGAAGGGCATCAAAAACATTCAGTACCTC. Translation: CASSVEKGIKNIQYL.

There are a few counts of this clonotype. The gene calls are TRBV29-1 and TRBJ1-5, with a tentative D call TRBD1 (6 bases). CDR3 length: 14 residues. CDR1 and CDR2 from the germline V gene are SQVTM and ANQGSEA. V was cut by 4 bases and J by 1 base, with 11 bases left in between. The CDR3 sequence: CSVAQGGSNQPQHF. In DNA, the CDR3 is TGCAGCGTTGCACAGGGAGGGAGCAATCAGCCCCAGCATTTT. Using reference TRBV29-1 and TRBJ1-5 for the parts outside the CDR3, the full variable domain is SAVISQKPSRDICQRGTSLTIQCQVDSQVTMMFWYRQQPGQSLTLIATANQGSEATYESGFVIDKFPISRPNLTFSTLTVSNMSPEDSSIYLCSVAQGGSNQPQHFGDGTRLSIL.

This clonotype was counted only a few times. J is TRBJ2-2 and V is TRBV7-2, with D possibly matching TRBD2 (6 bases). V lost 6 bases and J lost 0, with 17 bases in between. The CDR3 spans 17 residues. Germline values: CDR1 SGHTA, CDR2 FQGNSA. CDR3 region: CASRAPRGGANTGELFF. The CDR3 DNA reads TGTGCCAGCAGGGCGCCAAGGGGAGGCGCGAACACCGGGGAGCTGTTTTTT.

The chain employs TRBV9 and TRBJ2-2; TRBD1 agrees at 10 bases. V gave up 4 bases and J gave up 2 bases; unmatched junction bases: 5. The germline V gene encodes CDR1 SGDLS and CDR2 YYNGEE. This CDR3 comprises 16 residues. The CDR3 loop is CASSSGTGANTGELFF. DNA of the CDR3: TGTGCCAGCAGCTCTGGGACAGGGGCCAACACCGGGGAGCTGTTTTTT.

The chain links TRBV7-8 to TRBJ2-3; D possibly corresponds to TRBD1 (6 bases). The length of the CDR3 is 16 residues. The V gene lost 4 bases and the J gene lost 6 bases, with 20 bases spanning the gap. Looked up from germline, CDR1 is SGHVS and CDR2 is FQNEAQ. In DNA, the CDR3 is TGTGCCAGCAGCTCCTTTGAGGGCAGGGGATGGGATACGCAGTATTTT. The encoded protein is CASSSFEGRGWDTQYF. The complete variable domain, with remaining parts taken from reference TRBV7-8 and TRBJ2-3, reads GAGVSQSPRYKVAKRGQDVALRCDPISGHVSLFWYQQALGQGPEFLTYFQNEAQLDKSGLPSDRFFAERPEGSVSTLKIQRTQQEDSAVYLCASSSFEGRGWDTQYFGPGTRLTVL.

The chain's CDR3 is CAALSLGNYTF. The CDR3 DNA reads TGTGCCGCACTCAGCCTGGGGAACTACACCTTC. The chain combines TRBV12-3 or TRBV12-4 with TRBJ1-2; D unresolved. The CDR3 contains 11 residues. The V gene lost 11 bases and the J gene lost 10 bases, with 17 bases spanning the gap.

The table lists this clonotype with a few counts. The rearrangement links TRBV29-1 to TRBJ1-1, with D tentatively TRBD1 (6 bases). With 6 bases removed from V and 8 bases from J, the gap between germline ends came to 19 bases. This CDR3 comprises 13 residues. Germline V gene data show CDR1 as SQVTM and CDR2 as ANQGSEA. CDR3 coding DNA: TGCAGCGTGGGAAAGGGAGGGGGTGCGGAAGCTTTCTTT. Translated, it gives CSVGKGGGAEAFF.

The chain uses TRBV20-1 and TRBJ2-7, with 9 bases identical to TRBD2. This CDR3 has 16 amino acids. The germline V gene encodes CDR1 DFQATT and CDR2 SNEGSKA (reference sequence). The trim removed 2 bases at V and 3 bases at J, leaving 11 bases unmatched. Here the CDR3 reads CSARPFLSGGLYEQYF. DNA of the CDR3: TGCAGTGCTAGACCCTTCCTTAGCGGGGGCCTCTACGAGCAGTACTTC.

This clonotype occurred a few times. V usage is TRBV3-1 and J usage is TRBJ2-2, with D perhaps matching TRBD1 or TRBD2 (6 bases each). The V gene lost 4 bases and the J gene lost 7 bases, with 16 bases spanning the gap. The CDR3 sequence is 15 residues long. Germline values: CDR1 LGHDT, CDR2 YNNKEL (reference sequence). CDR3 sequence reads: CASSLGGQGIGELFF. Here the CDR3 DNA reads TGTGCCAGCAGCCTTGGGGGGCAAGGGATCGGGGAGCTGTTTTTT.

This clonotype came up a few times. The chain links TRBV3-1 to TRBJ1-2; D call uncertain. CDR3 length equals 11 residues. The germline V and J ends were trimmed by 2 bases and 7 bases, with 5 bases remaining between them. Germline CDR1 and CDR2: LGHDT and YNNKEL (reference sequence). The CDR3 DNA sequence: TGTGCCAGCAGCCAATACTCTGGCTACACCTTC. Protein sequence: CASSQYSGYTF.